Sequencing of this T cell receptor (beta chain) was carried out in a study of metastatic and nonmetastatic thyroid tumors. Overall study: The study looked at repertoires side by side in blood and in tumor or nodule tissue from malignant and benign thyroid patients.

The germline V gene encodes CDR1 SGDLS and CDR2 YYNGEE. Trimming cost V 8 bases and J 0 bases; bases outside gene matches: 12. This CDR3 is built from 19 residues. TCRdb redid the clone calls on the PCR reads using MiXCR. Found here are 45,000 or so clones, around 4% of them singletons; the top ten hold around a tenth. There were no patients who had received any treatment before thyroid surgery. The specimen sequenced was blood. This clonotype was obtained from a female donor with papillary thyroid cancer or a benign thyroid nodule (not recorded which). Some clones in this sample may be carry-over from other donors' samples. The chain is built from TRBV9 and TRBJ2-6, with 12 bases fitting TRBD2. Here the CDR3 reads CARSTGLAGPISGANVLTF. Here the CDR3 DNA reads TGTGCCAGAAGCACCGGACTAGCGGGACCCATCTCTGGGGCCAACGTCCTGACTTTC.